This T cell receptor (beta chain) was captured by sequencing in a study of shared T cell receptors in the human thymus. This clone was recorded only once. There are 18 residues in the CDR3. Trimming left V 4 bases short and J 3 bases short, with 24 bases between. Germline values: CDR1 LGHNA, CDR2 YNFKEQ. Profiling relied on immunoSEQ multiplex PCR, and the TCRdb table lists in-frame clones only, not all of them. The sample records roughly 550,000 clones, approximately 80% being singletons. The same specimen was also included in a second study, on human thymus T cells. Per that study: Healthy Finnish infants undergoing corrective surgery for congenital heart defects provided the donor material. Apparent skewing of V and J gene usage characterized both thymic and blood repertoires.

The chain couples TRBV4-2 to TRBJ1-1; D uncertain. The specimen was thymocytes. This receptor was identified in a boy in the first two years of life with a congenital heart defect. CDR3: CASSPSSNYDGRDTEAFF. DNA for the CDR3: TGTGCCAGCAGCCCCTCTTCCAACTATGACGGGAGGGACACTGAAGCTTTCTTT.